The next 13 T cell receptor beta chains were all read from a single sample in a study of early T cells in non-severe SARS-CoV-2 infection. TCRdb analysed the 5' RACE reads with MiXCR anew, one entry per CDR3 protein. The sample records about 36,000 distinct CDR3 sequences, over 3.5% being singletons. The specimen sequenced was whole blood. Source of these receptors: an adult who was a healthcare worker with PCR-confirmed SARS-CoV-2 infection or an uninfected control (not recorded which).

In this sample, this clonotype turned up many times. The gene calls are TRBV5-5 and TRBJ2-5; D is undetermined. Per germline, CDR1 SGHKS and CDR2 YYEKEE (reference sequence). This CDR3 comprises 11 residues. V was pared by 4 bases and J by 1 base, with 2 bases between. The CDR3 loop is CASSVQETQYF. The CDR3 coding sequence is TGTGCCAGCAGCGTCCAAGAGACCCAGTACTTC.

At least ten counts were recorded for this clonotype. The rearrangement links TRBV19 to TRBJ2-3; TRBD1 might be the D (6 bases). V was cut by 6 bases and J by 1 base, with 17 bases left in between. There are 16 residues in the CDR3. Germline V gene data show CDR1 as LNHDA and CDR2 as SQIVND (reference sequence). The CDR3 nucleotides are TGTGCCAGTAGACCACAGGGAAGGGGCGGCACAGATACGCAGTATTTT. This codes for CASRPQGRGGTDTQYF.

This clonotype was seen a few times. The gene calls are TRBV12-3 or TRBV12-4 and TRBJ2-2, with a possible D match to TRBD1 (6 bases). The V and J ends lost 4 bases and 2 bases respectively, with 8 bases between them. The CDR3 sequence is 14 residues long. CDR3 DNA sequence: TGTGCCAGCAGTTACAGGGACAACACCGGGGAGCTGTTTTTT. Translating gives CASSYRDNTGELFF.

Within the sample, this clonotype is medium-sized (0.01 to 0.1%). The chain couples TRBV6-2 or TRBV6-3 to TRBJ2-1, with D unclear. V was cut by 0 bases and J by 3 bases, with 6 bases left in between. This CDR3 has 14 amino acids. The germline CDR1 and CDR2 sequences are MNHEY and SVGEGT. CDR3 nucleotides: TGTGCCAGCAGTTACTCGCGGATCTACAATGAGCAGTTCTTC. This sequence encodes CASSYSRIYNEQFF.

This clonotype was observed many times. The V gene is TRBV6-5, the J gene TRBJ1-1; 8 bases match TRBD1. This CDR3 contains 14 residues. The V gene end was trimmed by 7 bases and the J gene end by 6 bases; junction bases not matched to a gene: 10. Germline assignment: CDR1 MNHEY and CDR2 SVGAGI. DNA for the CDR3: TGTGCCAGCAAACCTACAGGGGGAAGGGCTGAAGCTTTCTTT. Encoded protein: CASKPTGGRAEAFF.

This clonotype was seen a few times. The chain links TRBV6-2 or TRBV6-3 to TRBJ2-1, with D unresolved. The CDR3 extends over 13 amino acids. Trimming stripped 4 bases from V and 5 bases from J, with 9 bases between. Germline values: CDR1 MNHEY, CDR2 SVGEGT. For the CDR3, the DNA is TGTGCCAGCAGTTTTACAGAGCACAATGAGCAGTTCTTC. Residues: CASSFTEHNEQFF.

This clonotype has just a few counts. This CDR3 reads CASSLGGGVHNSPLHF. The CDR3 region has the DNA TGTGCCAGCAGTTTGGGGGGGGGCGTCCATAATTCACCCCTCCACTTT. The V call is TRBV27, the J call TRBJ1-6, with D possibly being TRBD1 (6 bases). CDR1 is MNHEY, CDR2 SMNVEV, per germline (reference sequence). Trimming stripped 3 bases from V and 5 bases from J, with 14 bases between. CDR3 length: 16 residues.

This clonotype was detected ten times or more. This chain links TRBV2 with TRBJ2-5, with 7 bases identical to TRBD1. V lost 1 base and J lost 4; bases outside the gene matches: 6. CDR1 and CDR2 (germline): SNHLY, FYNNEI. This CDR3 comprises 15 residues. CDR3 loop: CASSEEGDSAETQYF. Here the CDR3 DNA reads TGTGCCAGCAGTGAAGAGGGGGACAGTGCAGAGACCCAGTACTTC.

This clonotype has ten or more counts. This rearrangement joins TRBV7-2 to TRBJ1-3, with D tentatively TRBD1 (5 bases). This CDR3 spans 16 amino acids. Trimming took off 2 bases at V and 2 bases at J, with 13 bases between the two ends. Germline CDR1 is SGHTA and CDR2 is FQGNSA. CDR3 sequence reads: CASSLFLGLPGNTIYF. The CDR3 DNA reads as TGTGCCAGCAGCTTATTTCTGGGGCTCCCTGGAAACACCATATATTTT.

The table lists this clonotype with many counts. This chain connects TRBV3-1 to TRBJ2-7, with D unclear. With 3 bases removed from V and 6 bases from J, the gap between germline ends came to 9 bases. CDR3 size: 12 residues. Per germline, CDR1 LGHDT and CDR2 YNNKEL (reference sequence). CDR3: CASSQLGAEQYV. The CDR3 DNA follows: TGTGCCAGCAGCCAGCTTGGAGCCGAGCAGTACGTC.

CDR3 sequence (DNA): TGTGCCAGCAGCTTACAGGCGGCCCACACGGATACGCAGTATTTT. Translated: CASSLQAAHTDTQYF. V and J are TRBV7-2 and TRBJ2-3; no clear D. The length of the CDR3 is 15 residues. Germline V gene lookup returns CDR1 SGHTA and CDR2 FQGNSA. V lost 2 bases to trimming and J lost 6 bases, with 15 bases between them.

The table lists this clonotype with many counts. The rearrangement joins TRBV11-3 to TRBJ2-3; D might be TRBD1 (6 bases). V dropped 4 bases and J dropped 9 bases, with 14 bases sitting between them. The germline CDR1 and CDR2 sequences are SGHNT and YENEEA. The CDR3 covers 13 residues. The CDR3 DNA reads TGTGCCAGCAGCTATCCTGACAGGATCACGCAGTATTTT. It yields the protein CASSYPDRITQYF. Filled out from reference TRBV11-3 and TRBJ2-3, the complete variable domain reads EAGVVQSPRYKIIEKKQPVAFWCNPISGHNTLYWYLQNLGQGPELLIRYENEEAVDDSQLPKDRFSAERLKGVDSTLKIQPAELGDSAVYLCASSYPDRITQYFGPGTRLTVL.

At least ten counts were recorded for this clonotype. CDR3 DNA: TGTGCCAGCAGTCCAACAGGGTCTCCCGGCCGGGCTTTCTTT. It is translated as CASSPTGSPGRAFF. The chain joins TRBV12-3 or TRBV12-4 to TRBJ1-1; D might be TRBD1 (6 bases). The CDR3 runs to 14 residues. V was trimmed by 5 bases and J by 11 bases, leaving 21 bases between them.